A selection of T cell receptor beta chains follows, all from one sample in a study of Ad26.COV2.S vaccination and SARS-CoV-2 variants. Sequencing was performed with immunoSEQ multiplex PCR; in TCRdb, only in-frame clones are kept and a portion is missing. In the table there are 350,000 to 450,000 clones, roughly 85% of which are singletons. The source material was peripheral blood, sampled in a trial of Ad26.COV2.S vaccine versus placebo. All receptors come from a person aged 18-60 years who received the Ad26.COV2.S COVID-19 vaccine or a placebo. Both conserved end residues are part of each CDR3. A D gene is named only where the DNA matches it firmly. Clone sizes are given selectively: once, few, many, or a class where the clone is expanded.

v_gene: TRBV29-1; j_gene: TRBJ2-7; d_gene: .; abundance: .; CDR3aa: CSVESGEQYF; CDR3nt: TGCAGCGTTGAATCGGGCGAGCAGTACTTC
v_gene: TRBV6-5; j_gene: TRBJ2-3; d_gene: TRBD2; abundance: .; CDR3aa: CASTRLAGLDTQYF; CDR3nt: TGTGCCAGCACTAGACTAGCGGGGCTTGATACGCAGTATTTT
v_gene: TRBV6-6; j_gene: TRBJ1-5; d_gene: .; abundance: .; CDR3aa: CATCALESNQPQHF; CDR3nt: TGTGCCACCTGCGCCCTGGAGAGCAATCAGCCCCAGCATTTT
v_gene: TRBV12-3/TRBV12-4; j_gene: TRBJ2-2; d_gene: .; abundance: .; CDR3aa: CASSLRWTGELFF; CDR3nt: TGTGCCAGCAGTTTACGATGGACCGGGGAGCTGTTTTTT
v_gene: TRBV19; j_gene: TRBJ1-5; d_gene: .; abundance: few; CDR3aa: CASSSTAHSNQPQHF; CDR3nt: TGTGCCAGTAGTTCAACAGCACATAGCAATCAGCCCCAGCATTTT
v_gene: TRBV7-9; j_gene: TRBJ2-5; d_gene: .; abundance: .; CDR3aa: CASSPGRADQETQYF; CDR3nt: TGTGCCAGCAGCCCAGGTAGGGCAGACCAAGAGACCCAGTACTTC
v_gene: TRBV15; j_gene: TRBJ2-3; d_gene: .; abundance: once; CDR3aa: CATSRDITSTDTQYF; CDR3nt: TGTGCCACCTCAAGGGACATCACTAGCACAGATACGCAGTATTTT
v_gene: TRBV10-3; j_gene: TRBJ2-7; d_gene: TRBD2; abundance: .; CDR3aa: CAISKRGEGIGSEQYF; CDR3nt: TGTGCCATTTCTAAACGCGGGGAGGGGATCGGGTCCGAGCAGTACTTC
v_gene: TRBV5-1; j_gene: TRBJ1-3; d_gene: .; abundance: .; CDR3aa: CASSLQGGSGNTIYF; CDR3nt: TGCGCCAGCAGCTTACAGGGCGGCTCTGGAAACACCATATATTTT
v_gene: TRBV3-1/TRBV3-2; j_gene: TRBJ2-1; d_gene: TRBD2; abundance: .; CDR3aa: CASSRPESGRRGEQFF; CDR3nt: TGTGCCAGCAGCCGCCCGGAGAGCGGGAGGAGGGGTGAGCAGTTCTTC
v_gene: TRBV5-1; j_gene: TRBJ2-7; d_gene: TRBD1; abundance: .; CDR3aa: CASSFYQGAYEQYF; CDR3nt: TGCGCCAGCAGCTTTTACCAGGGGGCCTACGAGCAGTACTTC
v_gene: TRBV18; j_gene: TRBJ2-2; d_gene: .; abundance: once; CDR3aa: CASSPPGGFNPGELFF; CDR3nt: TGTGCCAGCTCACCCCCTGGGGGCTTTAATCCCGGGGAGCTGTTTTTT
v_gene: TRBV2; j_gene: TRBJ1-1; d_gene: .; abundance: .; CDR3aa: CASNPGGGNTEAFF; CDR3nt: TGTGCCAGCAACCCTGGGGGGGGGAACACTGAAGCTTTCTTT
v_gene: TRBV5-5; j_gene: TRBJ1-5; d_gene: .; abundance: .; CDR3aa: CASSLAWGFNQPQHF; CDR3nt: TGTGCCAGCAGCTTGGCATGGGGGTTCAATCAGCCCCAGCATTTT
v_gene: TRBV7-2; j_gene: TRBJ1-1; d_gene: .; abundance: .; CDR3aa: CASSLGGGAFF; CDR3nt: TGTGCCAGCAGCTTGGGGGGCGGGGCTTTCTTT
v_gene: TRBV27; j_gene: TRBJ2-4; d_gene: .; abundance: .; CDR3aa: CASSSGQGIAKNIQYF; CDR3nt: TGTGCCAGCAGTTCTGGTCAGGGAATAGCCAAAAACATTCAGTACTTC
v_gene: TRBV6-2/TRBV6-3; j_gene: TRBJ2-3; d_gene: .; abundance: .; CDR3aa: CASSWTPLVLDTQYF; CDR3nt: TGTGCCAGCAGTTGGACCCCCCTAGTTTTGGATACGCAGTATTTT
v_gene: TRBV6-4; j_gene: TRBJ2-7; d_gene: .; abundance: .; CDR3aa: CASSDSRECGTGSYEQYF; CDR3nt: TGTGCCAGCAGTGACTCAAGGGAGTGCGGGACGGGCTCCTACGAGCAGTACTTC
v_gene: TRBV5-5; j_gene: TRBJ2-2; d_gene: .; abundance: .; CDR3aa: CASSYPGGDGELFF; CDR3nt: TGTGCCAGCAGCTATCCAGGGGGGGACGGGGAGCTGTTTTTT
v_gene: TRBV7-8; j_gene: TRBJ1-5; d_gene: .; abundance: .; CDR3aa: CASSLVSAFNQPQHF; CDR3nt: TGTGCCAGCAGCTTAGTGAGCGCCTTCAATCAGCCCCAGCATTTT
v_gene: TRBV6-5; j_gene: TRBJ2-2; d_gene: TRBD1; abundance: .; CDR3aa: CASSSPGQGITGELFF; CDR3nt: TGTGCCAGCAGTTCCCCGGGACAGGGAATCACCGGGGAGCTGTTTTTT
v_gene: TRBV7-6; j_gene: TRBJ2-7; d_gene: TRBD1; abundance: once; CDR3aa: CASSSRDRVIYEQYF; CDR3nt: TGTGCCAGCAGCTCCCGGGACAGGGTGATCTACGAGCAGTACTTC
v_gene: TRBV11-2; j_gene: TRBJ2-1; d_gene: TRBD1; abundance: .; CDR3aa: CASSLDWGTEYNEQFF; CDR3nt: TGTGCCAGCAGCTTAGATTGGGGGACAGAGTACAATGAGCAGTTCTTC
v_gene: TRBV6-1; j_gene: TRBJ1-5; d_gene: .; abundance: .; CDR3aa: CASSGVYQPQHF; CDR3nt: TGTGCCAGCAGTGGGGTTTATCAGCCCCAGCATTTT
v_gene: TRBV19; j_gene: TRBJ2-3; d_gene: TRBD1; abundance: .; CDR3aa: CASSAIKQGTDTQYF; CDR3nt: TGTGCCAGTAGTGCTATTAAACAGGGGACAGATACGCAGTATTTT
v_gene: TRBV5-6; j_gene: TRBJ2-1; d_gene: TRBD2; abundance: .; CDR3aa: CASSSWRGGYNEQFF; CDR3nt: TGTGCCAGCAGCTCGTGGCGGGGGGGCTACAATGAGCAGTTCTTC
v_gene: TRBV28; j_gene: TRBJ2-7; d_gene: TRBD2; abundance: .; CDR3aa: CASKPGGVYEQYF; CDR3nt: TGTGCCAGCAAACCTGGGGGGGTCTACGAGCAGTACTTC
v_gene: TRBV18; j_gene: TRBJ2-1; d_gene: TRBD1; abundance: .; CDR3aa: CASSPQTRGLASRSSYNEQFF; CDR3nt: TGTGCCAGCTCACCGCAGACCAGGGGGCTAGCTAGCAGAAGCTCCTACAATGAGCAGTTCTTC
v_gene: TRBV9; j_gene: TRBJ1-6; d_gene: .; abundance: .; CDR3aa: CASSVGESSYNSPLHF; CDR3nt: TGTGCCAGCAGCGTAGGGGAGAGCTCCTATAATTCACCCCTCCACTTT
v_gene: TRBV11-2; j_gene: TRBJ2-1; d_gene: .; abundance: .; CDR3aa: CASRLTSGNEQFF; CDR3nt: TGTGCCAGCAGGTTAACGAGCGGGAATGAGCAGTTCTTC
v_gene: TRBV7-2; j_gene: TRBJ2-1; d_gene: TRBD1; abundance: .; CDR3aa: CASSKSPGTAYNEQFF; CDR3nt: TGTGCCAGCAGCAAGTCGCCCGGGACAGCCTACAATGAGCAGTTCTTC
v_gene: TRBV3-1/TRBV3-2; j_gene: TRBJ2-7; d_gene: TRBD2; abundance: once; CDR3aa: CASSQVSGTYEQYF; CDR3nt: TGTGCCAGCAGCCAGGTTAGCGGGACCTACGAGCAGTACTTC
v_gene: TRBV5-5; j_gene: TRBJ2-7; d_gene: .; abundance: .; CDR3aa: CASSLPTDEQYF; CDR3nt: TGTGCCAGCAGCCTCCCTACGGACGAGCAGTACTTC
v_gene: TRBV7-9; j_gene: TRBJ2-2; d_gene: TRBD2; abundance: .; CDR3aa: CASSFEGLAGPVTGELFF; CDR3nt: TGTGCCAGCAGCTTCGAGGGACTAGCGGGCCCCGTCACCGGGGAGCTGTTTTTT
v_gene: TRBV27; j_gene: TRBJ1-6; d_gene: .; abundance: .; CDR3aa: CASSFPGGSPLHF; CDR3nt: TGTGCCAGCAGTTTCCCGGGGGGTTCACCCCTCCACTTT
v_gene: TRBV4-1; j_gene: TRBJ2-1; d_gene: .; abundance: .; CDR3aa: CASSPFWTDNEQFF; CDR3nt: TGCGCCAGCAGCCCGTTCTGGACAGACAATGAGCAGTTCTTC
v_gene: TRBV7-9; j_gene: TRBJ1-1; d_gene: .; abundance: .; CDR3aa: CASSPSGNTEAFF; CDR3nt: TGTGCCAGCAGCCCATCTGGGAACACTGAAGCTTTCTTT
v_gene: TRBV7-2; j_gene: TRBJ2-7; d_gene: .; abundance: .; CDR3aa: CASSFGGPYEQYF; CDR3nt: TGTGCCAGCAGCTTCGGGGGCCCCTACGAGCAGTACTTC
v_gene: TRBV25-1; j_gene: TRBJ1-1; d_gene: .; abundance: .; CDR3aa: CASSDWTGGRTEAFF; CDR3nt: TGTGCCAGCAGTGACTGGACGGGAGGAAGGACTGAAGCTTTCTTT
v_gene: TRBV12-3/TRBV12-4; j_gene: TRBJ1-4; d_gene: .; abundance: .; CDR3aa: CASSFTGPEKLFF; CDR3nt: TGTGCCAGCAGTTTTACGGGGCCCGAAAAACTGTTTTTT
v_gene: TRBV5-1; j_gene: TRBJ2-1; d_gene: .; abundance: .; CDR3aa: CATQWGAGYYNEQFF; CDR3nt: TGCGCCACCCAATGGGGGGCAGGGTACTACAATGAGCAGTTCTTC
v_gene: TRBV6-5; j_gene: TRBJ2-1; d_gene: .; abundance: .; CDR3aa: CASSYSALPGREQFF; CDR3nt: TGTGCCAGCAGTTACTCAGCACTCCCAGGAAGGGAGCAGTTCTTC
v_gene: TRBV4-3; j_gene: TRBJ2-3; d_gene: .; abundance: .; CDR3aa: CASSQDFRGTYTDTQYF; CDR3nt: TGCGCCAGCAGCCAAGATTTCCGCGGGACCTACACAGATACGCAGTATTTT
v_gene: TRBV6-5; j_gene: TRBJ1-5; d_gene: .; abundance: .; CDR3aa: CASKGDSNQPQHF; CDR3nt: TGTGCCAGCAAGGGCGATAGCAATCAGCCCCAGCATTTT
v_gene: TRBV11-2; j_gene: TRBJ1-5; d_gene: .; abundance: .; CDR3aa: CASSASDQPQHF; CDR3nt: TGTGCCAGCAGCGCTTCTGATCAGCCCCAGCATTTT